These 13 T cell receptor beta chains came from one sample sequenced in a study of blood T cell repertoires in COVID-19. Sequenced by immunoSEQ multiplex PCR; TCRdb stores in-frame clones only, minus some. The sample has 200,000 to 250,000 clones, about 86% seen once; the top ten hold 10%. Sequencing input: peripheral blood. The receptors were gathered from a woman between 50 and 59 years old with COVID-19, enrolled during active disease.

This chain links TRBV30 with TRBJ1-6; 7 bases are a match to TRBD1. The CDR3 spans 14 residues. The germline CDR1 and CDR2 sequences are GTSNPN and SVGIG (reference sequence). The junction had 5 bases not matched to a gene; V was cut back by 3 bases and J by 6 bases. The CDR3, as DNA: TGTGCCTGGAGCGGAGACAGGGCTAATTCACCCCTCCACTTT. Translated, it gives CAWSGDRANSPLHF.

V and J are TRBV11-2 and TRBJ1-6; no reliable D call. CDR3 length: 15 residues. Germline values: CDR1 SGHAT, CDR2 FQNNGV. V was trimmed by 0 bases and J by 4 bases, leaving 7 bases between them. The CDR3 DNA reads as TGTGCCAGCAGCTTAGAATACAGATATAATTCACCCCTCCACTTT. It yields the protein CASSLEYRYNSPLHF.

The chain recombines TRBV18 with TRBJ1-5; 8 nucleotides align to TRBD1. The germline V gene has CDR1 KGHSH and CDR2 LQKENI. The ends lost 4 bases at V and 2 bases at J; junction bases unmatched: 4. The CDR3 spans 15 residues. CDR3 sequence reads: CASSRGQGGNQPQHF. CDR3 sequence (DNA): TGTGCCAGCTCACGCGGACAGGGAGGCAATCAGCCCCAGCATTTT.

V usage is TRBV10-2 and J usage is TRBJ2-7, with a possible D match to TRBD1 (5 bases). The CDR3 is 12 residues long. The germline CDR1 and CDR2 sequences are WSHSY and SAAADI. V was cut by 10 bases and J by 6 bases, with 16 bases left in between. The CDR3 spells CATKDTPREQYF. In nucleotides, the CDR3 is TGCGCCACCAAGGACACCCCCCGCGAGCAGTACTTC.

V and J are TRBV19 and TRBJ1-1; no reliable D call. This CDR3 is 14 amino acids long. V was trimmed by 6 bases and J by 0 bases, leaving 11 bases between them. Germline CDR1 is LNHDA and CDR2 is SQIVND (reference sequence). DNA of the CDR3: TGTGCCAGTAGCCTCCGGGGAATGAACACTGAAGCTTTCTTT. It translates to CASSLRGMNTEAFF.

The gene calls are TRBV10-1 and TRBJ2-7; no definite D call. The V and J ends lost 4 bases and 4 bases respectively, with 17 bases between them. This CDR3 contains 15 residues. Germline V gene data show CDR1 as WNHNN and CDR2 as SYGVQD (reference sequence). The CDR3 bases are TGCGCCAGCAGTGGACTTTTTAACTCGAGATACGAGCAGTACTTC. Translated, it gives CASSGLFNSRYEQYF.

V gene TRBV4-1 combines with J gene TRBJ1-1; TRBD1 agrees at 10 bases. Trimming removed 0 bases from V and 4 bases from J; junction bases left unmatched: 5. CDR1 and CDR2 (germline): MGHRA, YSYEKL. CDR3 size: 16 residues. The CDR3 sequence is CASSQERDRGPTEAFF. The CDR3 DNA is TGCGCCAGCAGCCAAGAAAGAGACAGGGGGCCCACTGAAGCTTTCTTT.

This sequence joins TRBV7-8 and TRBJ2-5, with TRBD2 matching 13 bases. The germline gives CDR1 SGHVS, CDR2 FQNEAQ. The CDR3 runs to 16 residues. V lost 5 bases, J lost 1 base, and 4 bases stayed unmatched. In DNA form, the CDR3 reads TGTGCCAGCAGCCATACTAGCGGGGGGGCCCAAGAGACCCAGTACTTC. Translating it yields CASSHTSGGAQETQYF.

This clone was seen a few times. J is TRBJ1-5 and V is TRBV6-5; 8 bases map to TRBD1. This CDR3 has 15 amino acids. V gave up 7 bases and J gave up 3 bases; unmatched junction bases: 8. The germline gives CDR1 MNHEY, CDR2 SVGAGI. The CDR3 sequence: CASTPGTGNNQPQHF. CDR3 coding DNA: TGTGCCAGCACCCCTGGGACAGGAAACAATCAGCCCCAGCATTTT.

The chain carries TRBV7-2 and TRBJ1-1; D is unclear. The CDR3 runs to 15 residues. The V gene's germline CDR1 is SGHTA and CDR2 FQGNSA. V dropped 5 bases and J dropped 1 base, with 14 bases sitting between them. The chain's CDR3 is CASSGYSGGNTEAFF. The CDR3 DNA reads as TGTGCCAGCAGCGGCTACAGCGGCGGGAACACTGAAGCTTTCTTT.

This clone came up a few times. J is TRBJ2-5 and V is TRBV4-1; D unclear. This CDR3 contains 14 residues. Per the germline V gene, CDR1 is MGHRA and CDR2 is YSYEKL. Trimming shortened V by 0 bases and J by 5 bases, and 10 bases separated the two germline ends. Here the CDR3 reads CASSQDSFYETQYF. CDR3 coding DNA: TGCGCCAGCAGCCAAGACTCCTTCTACGAGACCCAGTACTTC.

This chain joins TRBV5-1 and TRBJ2-4; 7 bases are a match to TRBD1. The CDR3 contains 14 residues. CDR1 is SGHRS and CDR2 is YFSETQ in the germline V gene. The junction had 6 bases not matched to a gene; V was cut back by 1 base and J by 8 bases. The chain's CDR3 is CASSLLGGRDIQYF. CDR3 DNA sequence: TGCGCCAGCAGCTTGTTAGGGGGCAGGGACATTCAGTACTTC.

A single count supports this clone. The chain combines TRBV6-5 with TRBJ1-5; tentative D call: TRBD1 (5 bases). The CDR3 consists of 15 residues. V lost 6 bases, J lost 7 bases, and 19 bases lay in between. Germline lookup yields CDR1 MNHEY and CDR2 SVGAGI. In DNA form, the CDR3 reads TGTGCCAGCAGCCCACGAGATAGAAGGGGACAGCCCCAGCATTTT. Its translation is CASSPRDRRGQPQHF.